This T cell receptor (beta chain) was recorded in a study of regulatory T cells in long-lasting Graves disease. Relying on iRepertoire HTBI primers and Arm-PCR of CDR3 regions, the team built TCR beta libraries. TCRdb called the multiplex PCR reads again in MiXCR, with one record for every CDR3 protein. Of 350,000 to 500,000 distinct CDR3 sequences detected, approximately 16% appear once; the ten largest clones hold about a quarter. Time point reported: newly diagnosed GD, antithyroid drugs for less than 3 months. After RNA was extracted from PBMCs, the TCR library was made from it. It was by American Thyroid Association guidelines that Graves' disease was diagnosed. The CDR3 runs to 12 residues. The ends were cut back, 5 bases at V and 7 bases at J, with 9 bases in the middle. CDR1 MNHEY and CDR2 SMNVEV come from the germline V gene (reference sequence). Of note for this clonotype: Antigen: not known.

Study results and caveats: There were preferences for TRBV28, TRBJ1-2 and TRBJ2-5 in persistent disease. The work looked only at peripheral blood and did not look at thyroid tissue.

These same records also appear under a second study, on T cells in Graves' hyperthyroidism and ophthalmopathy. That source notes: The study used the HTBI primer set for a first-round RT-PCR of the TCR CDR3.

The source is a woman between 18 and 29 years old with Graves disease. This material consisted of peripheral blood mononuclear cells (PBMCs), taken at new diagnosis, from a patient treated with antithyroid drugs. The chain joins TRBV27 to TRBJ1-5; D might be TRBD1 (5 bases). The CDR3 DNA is TGTGCCAGCAGTGGGGGTGGGCAGCCCCAGCATTTT. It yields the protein CASSGGGQPQHF.